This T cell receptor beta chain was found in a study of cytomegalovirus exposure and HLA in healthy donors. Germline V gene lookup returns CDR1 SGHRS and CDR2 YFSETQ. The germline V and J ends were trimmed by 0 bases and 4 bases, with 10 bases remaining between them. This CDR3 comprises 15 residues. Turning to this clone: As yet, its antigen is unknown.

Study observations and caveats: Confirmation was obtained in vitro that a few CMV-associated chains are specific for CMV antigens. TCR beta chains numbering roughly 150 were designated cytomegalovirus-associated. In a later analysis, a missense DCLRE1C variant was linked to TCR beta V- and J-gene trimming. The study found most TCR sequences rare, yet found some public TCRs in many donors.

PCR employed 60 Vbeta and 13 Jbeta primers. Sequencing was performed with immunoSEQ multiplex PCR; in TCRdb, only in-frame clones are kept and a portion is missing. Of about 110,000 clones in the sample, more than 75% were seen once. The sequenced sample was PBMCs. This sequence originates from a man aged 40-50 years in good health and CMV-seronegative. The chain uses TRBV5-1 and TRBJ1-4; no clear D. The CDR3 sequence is CASSLVLAGNEKLFF. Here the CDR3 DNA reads TGCGCCAGCAGCTTGGTCCTGGCGGGTAATGAAAAACTGTTTTTT.